This T cell receptor (beta chain) was captured in a study of blood T cell repertoires in COVID-19. As for the study in general: Some COVID-19 samples were acute and others convalescent; all came from the United States, Italy and Spain. Nucleic acid was either cDNA or gDNA, and it came from T cells, B-cell-depleted T cells, or PBMCs.

This clone was seen many times. Sequenced by immunoSEQ multiplex PCR; TCRdb stores in-frame clones only, minus some. In the table there are roughly 230,000 clones, roughly 84% of which are singletons. CDR1 is SGHRS and CDR2 is YFSETQ in the germline V gene. The V and J ends lost 3 bases and 3 bases respectively, with 12 bases between them. The CDR3 extends over 14 amino acids. The chain carries TRBV5-1 and TRBJ1-2; weak D call: TRBD1 (6 bases). The receptor comes from a woman at least 80 years old with acute or convalescent COVID-19. The source material was peripheral blood. Written as DNA, the CDR3 is TGCGCCAGCAGCTCACTCCGGACAGACTATGGCTACACCTTC. Its protein is CASSSLRTDYGYTF. Filled out from reference TRBV5-1 and TRBJ1-2, the complete variable domain reads KAGVTQTPRYLIKTRGQQVTLSCSPISGHRSVSWYQQTPGQGLQFLFEYFSETQRNKGNFPGRFSGRQFSNSRSEMNVSTLELGDSALYLCASSSLRTDYGYTFGSGTRLTVV.